These T cell receptor beta chains were read from a single sample in a study of blood T cell repertoires in COVID-19. Measured with immunoSEQ multiplex PCR; TCRdb has only the in-frame clones, and not every one. The data show approximately 330,000 clones, 90% seen once. The material sequenced was peripheral blood. These receptors all come from a woman between 40 and 50 years old with COVID-19, enrolled during active disease. The CDR3 runs from the conserved cysteine through the conserved F or W. D genes are given only for firm matches.

V gene	D gene	J gene	CDR3 protein
TRBV28	-	TRBJ2-7	CASSLRMDSGGTQAEQYF
TRBV30	TRBD1	TRBJ1-5	CAWSIAPYRDRPNQPQHF
TRBV27	-	TRBJ1-5	CASRAGGGQPQHF
TRBV2	-	TRBJ2-7	CASSEQGSYEQYF
TRBV19	TRBD1	TRBJ1-3	CASSRDRDSGNTIYF
TRBV28	TRBD1	TRBJ2-5	CASSLLGQDVRETQYF
TRBV12-3/TRBV12-4	TRBD1	TRBJ2-1	CASSLRQGTEQFF
TRBV7-9	TRBD2	TRBJ2-3	CASIRGGPLSTDTQYF
TRBV7-3	-	TRBJ2-1	CASSLQTGGEQFF
TRBV7-8	TRBD1	TRBJ2-7	CASSLGFETGAGEQYF
TRBV4-3	TRBD1	TRBJ2-6	CASSQDTGTAFSGANVLTF
TRBV18	-	TRBJ1-1	CASSSRYTEAFF
TRBV4-2	TRBD2	TRBJ2-5	CASSRGEASGDLQETQYF
TRBV19	-	TRBJ1-1	CASSLRTNLNTEAFF
TRBV9	-	TRBJ1-3	CASSAREGGSGNTIYF
TRBV6-2/TRBV6-3	-	TRBJ2-3	CASSHTDTQYF
TRBV3-1/TRBV3-2	-	TRBJ1-5	CASSPSGVGNQPQHF
TRBV9	-	TRBJ2-1	CASTPQAGGYWNEQFF
TRBV6-2/TRBV6-3	TRBD2	TRBJ2-5	CASSQLSGQETQYF
TRBV27	-	TRBJ2-6	CPRSGANVLTF
TRBV2	TRBD2	TRBJ2-1	CASSPGLAEYNEQFF
TRBV5-6	TRBD2	TRBJ2-2	CASSLVSGGTGELFF
TRBV6-1	TRBD2	TRBJ2-7	CASSEAERGWYEQYF
TRBV6-2/TRBV6-3	-	TRBJ1-5	CASSYRGFNQPQHF
TRBV4-3	TRBD1	TRBJ1-4	CASSQDRGTGDEKLFF
TRBV7-6	TRBD2	TRBJ2-1	CASSPRASGPAYNEQFF
TRBV5-6	TRBD1	TRBJ1-4	CASRATGRNEKLFF
TRBV27	TRBD2	TRBJ2-2	CASSLWGGRGGAGELFF
TRBV10-3	-	TRBJ2-5	CAISGAGAGETQYF
TRBV5-1	-	TRBJ1-1	CASSLAGFRSAFF
TRBV19	-	TRBJ2-5	CASSIRGTQYF
TRBV4-3	TRBD2	TRBJ2-1	CASSQGEGNEQFF
TRBV29-1	TRBD1	TRBJ2-7	CSVEQGTVYEQYF
TRBV5-1	-	TRBJ2-5	CASSLYQETQYF
TRBV18	TRBD1	TRBJ2-1	CASSPSGQGNNEQFF
TRBV13	TRBD1	TRBJ1-2	CASSLGQGNYGYTF
TRBV11-3	-	TRBJ1-3	CASSLDSQGIKYF
TRBV9	-	TRBJ2-3	CASSAWDKSSTDTQYF
TRBV6-5	TRBD1	TRBJ1-1	CASSYRTGVTEAFF
TRBV5-1	-	TRBJ1-1	CASREGMNTEAFF
TRBV7-9	-	TRBJ2-6	CASSLAEASSGANVLTF
TRBV5-6	TRBD1	TRBJ1-2	CASSFSGTGHYGYTF
TRBV19	-	TRBJ2-1	CASSISGGASYNEQFF
TRBV19	-	TRBJ2-1	CASSILYEQFF
TRBV28	-	TRBJ1-2	CASRLDGVYGYTF
TRBV6-2/TRBV6-3	-	TRBJ2-2	CASSSSGELFF
TRBV9	TRBD1	TRBJ1-5	CASSVGQGINQPQHF
TRBV9	-	TRBJ2-5	CASSRLQGRETQYF
TRBV6-5	TRBD2	TRBJ2-2	CASSWASGSVTGELFF
TRBV19	-	TRBJ1-4	CASSTGGGRTNEKLFF